These 17 T cell receptor beta chains share one sample of origin, sequenced in a study of blood T cell repertoires in COVID-19. Here immunoSEQ multiplex PCR was the method, and the copy in TCRdb shows in-frame clones only, minus some. Here the sample spans around 160,000 clones, roughly 84% being singletons. The sequencing input was PBMCs or T cells enriched from blood (not recorded which). These receptors were collected from a woman aged 45-59 years who had been exposed to COVID-19.

V and J are TRBV15 and TRBJ2-5, with TRBD1 matching 9 bases. V trimming: 2 bases; J trimming: 5 bases; junction bases outside the gene matches: 9. CDR3 length equals 16 residues. Per germline, CDR1 LNHNV and CDR2 YYDKDF (reference sequence). The CDR3 DNA reads as TGTGCCACCAGCAGACCTAAGGGACAGGGTGTGGAGACCCAGTACTTC. This codes for CATSRPKGQGVETQYF.

The chain uses TRBV6-1 and TRBJ1-1; D is undetermined. Trimming left V 0 bases short and J 6 bases short, with 14 bases between. This CDR3 spans 15 amino acids. In germline, CDR1 is MNHNS, CDR2 SASEGT. The CDR3 is CASSEARGGWPEAFF. The CDR3 DNA is TGTGCCAGCAGTGAAGCGCGTGGAGGGTGGCCTGAAGCTTTCTTT.

This chain links TRBV7-6 with TRBJ1-2; maybe TRBD1 (5 bases). The germline V gene has CDR1 SGHVS and CDR2 FNYEAQ. Trimming took 5 bases from V and 4 from J, leaving 14 bases between them. The CDR3 length is 14 residues. CDR3 amino acids: CASSHIQGGYGYTF. The CDR3 DNA is TGTGCCAGCAGCCACATTCAGGGAGGCTATGGCTACACCTTC.

This clone was seen just once. The chain combines TRBV27 with TRBJ1-4; D possibly corresponds to TRBD1 (6 bases). Trimming took off 0 bases at V and 0 bases at J, with 8 bases between the two ends. Germline CDR1 is MNHEY and CDR2 is SMNVEV (reference sequence). The length of the CDR3 is 16 residues. CDR3 sequence: CASSLSRGATNEKLFF. The CDR3 DNA is TGTGCCAGCAGTTTATCCAGGGGAGCAACTAATGAAAAACTGTTTTTT.

The chain combines TRBV9 with TRBJ2-6; D is undetermined. This CDR3 is 18 amino acids long. V shed 1 base and J shed 0 bases, with 14 bases lying between them. The germline V gene encodes CDR1 SGDLS and CDR2 YYNGEE. In nucleotides, the CDR3 is TGTGCCAGCAGCGTATCCCCCATCGTCAGCTCTGGGGCCAACGTCCTGACTTTC. Protein sequence: CASSVSPIVSSGANVLTF. Using reference TRBV9 and TRBJ2-6 for the parts outside the CDR3, the full variable domain is DSGVTQTPKHLITATGQRVTLRCSPRSGDLSVYWYQQSLDQGLQFLIQYYNGEERAKGNILERFSAQQFPDLHSELNLSSLELGDSALYFCASSVSPIVSSGANVLTFGAGSRLTVL.

DNA for the CDR3: TGTGCCAGCAGCCTAGATAAGCGGGGTTCCTACAATGAGCAGTTCTTC. Protein: CASSLDKRGSYNEQFF. V gene TRBV4-2 combines with J gene TRBJ2-1, with 7 bases that match TRBD2. This CDR3 contains 16 residues. The J segment lost 1 base and the V segment lost 4 bases, leaving 7 bases of the junction unmatched. CDR1 is LGHNA, CDR2 YNFKEQ, per germline.

V usage is TRBV4-2 and J usage is TRBJ2-5; TRBD2 matches at 8 bases. Germline V gives CDR1 LGHNA, CDR2 YNFKEQ. This CDR3 is 16 amino acids long. J lost 5 bases, V lost 3 bases, and 11 bases had no gene match. CDR3 nucleotide sequence: TGTGCCAGCAGCCAGCTCCCGGGACTAGTGGGCGAGACCCAGTACTTC. Its protein is CASSQLPGLVGETQYF.

V usage is TRBV27 and J usage is TRBJ1-1; 8 positions agree with TRBD1. Germline values: CDR1 MNHEY, CDR2 SMNVEV (reference sequence). V lost 4 bases to trimming and J lost 3 bases; unmatched junction nucleotides: 16. CDR3 length equals 18 residues. The CDR3 DNA follows: TGTGCCAGCAGTTCCCTAACAGGGGGATGGGGAATGGACACTGAAGCTTTCTTT. Its translation is CASSSLTGGWGMDTEAFF.

This sequence joins TRBV12-5 and TRBJ2-7; D ambiguous. The germline V gene has CDR1 LGHNT and CDR2 FRNRAP. The V and J ends lost 4 bases and 3 bases respectively, with 4 bases between them. This CDR3 has 11 amino acids. CDR3 amino acids: CASGSVYEQYF. In DNA form, the CDR3 reads TGTGCTAGTGGTTCCGTCTACGAGCAGTACTTC.

The V gene is TRBV7-9, the J gene TRBJ2-3, with D hard to call. The CDR3 has 13 residues. Germline assignment: CDR1 SEHNR and CDR2 FQNEAQ (reference sequence). Trimming removed 3 bases at V and 0 bases at J, with 4 bases between. In nucleotides, the CDR3 is TGTGCCAGCAGCTTGAGCAGCACAGATACGCAGTATTTT. Protein: CASSLSSTDTQYF.

The J gene is TRBJ1-2, the V gene TRBV21-1. TRBV21-1 represents a pseudogene. This CDR3 has 16 amino acids. DNA of the CDR3: TGTGCCAGCAAGGGGGAGGGAACGAGGTCGAACTATGGCTACACCTTC. Translated: CASKGEGTRSNYGYTF.

V gene TRBV5-6 combines with J gene TRBJ2-7, with 7 bases fitting TRBD2. Germline V gives CDR1 SGHDT, CDR2 YYEEEE. The CDR3 sequence is 14 residues long. Unmatched junction bases numbered 3, after V lost 0 bases and J lost 3 bases. CDR3 sequence: CASSLVGGNYEQYF. DNA for the CDR3: TGTGCCAGCAGCTTGGTGGGGGGGAACTACGAGCAGTACTTC.

This chain connects TRBV2 to TRBJ2-1, with TRBD2 matching over 10 bases. J lost 7 bases, V lost 8 bases, and 11 bases had no gene match. Germline V lookup: CDR1 SNHLY, CDR2 FYNNEI. This CDR3 comprises 15 residues. The CDR3 sequence: CASWGAGGPGNEQFF. DNA of the CDR3: TGTGCCAGCTGGGGAGCGGGAGGGCCGGGGAATGAGCAGTTCTTC.

The chain's CDR3 is CASSTERTAHSPLHF. The CDR3 bases are TGTGCCAGCAGTACGGAGCGGACGGCCCATTCACCCCTCCACTTT. The chain combines TRBV21-1 with TRBJ1-6. TRBV21-1 is designated a pseudogene. There are 15 residues in the CDR3.

J is TRBJ2-5 and V is TRBV6-2 or TRBV6-3, with 13 bases that match TRBD2. Unmatched junction bases numbered 11, after V lost 5 bases and J lost 2 bases. Germline V lookup: CDR1 MNHEY, CDR2 SVGEGT. CDR3 length equals 18 residues. This CDR3 is CASSANLGTSGEQETQYF. In DNA, the CDR3 is TGTGCCAGCAGTGCAAACCTCGGGACTAGCGGGGAACAAGAGACCCAGTACTTC.

The genes are TRBV15 and TRBJ2-1; maybe TRBD2 (5 bases). CDR1 LNHNV and CDR2 YYDKDF come from the germline V gene (reference sequence). V shed 1 base and J shed 6 bases, with 13 bases lying between them. The length of the CDR3 is 15 residues. This chain's CDR3 is CATSRGRSVGNEQFF. CDR3 bases: TGTGCCACCAGCAGAGGGAGGTCCGTCGGCAATGAGCAGTTCTTC.

This chain links TRBV15 with TRBJ2-7; TRBD1 matches 8 bases. The germline gives CDR1 LNHNV, CDR2 YYDKDF (reference sequence). The CDR3 is 17 residues long. With V trimmed by 0 bases and J by 2 bases, 9 bases remained unmatched. The CDR3 protein is CATSRERGTGGAYEQYF. Here the CDR3 DNA reads TGTGCCACCAGCAGAGAAAGGGGAACAGGGGGTGCCTACGAGCAGTACTTC.